This T cell receptor (beta chain) appears in the sequencing data of a study of human T cells and chemical hapten exposure. Trimming took 9 bases from V and 4 from J, leaving 16 bases between them. This CDR3 comprises 14 residues. CDR1 is MDHEN and CDR2 is SYDVKM in the germline V gene. Time point of the sample: patch test 1, 2 weeks after DPC sensitization. The treatment here: therapeutic diphenylcyclopropenone sensitization with weekly scalp DPC. Patch tests were applied only after blood draws. TCRdb called the RACE reads again in MiXCR, with one record for every CDR3 protein. The sample has approximately 110,000 distinct CDR3 sequences, approximately 10% seen once.

Here the sequenced sample was whole blood, taken in connection with sensitization to the hapten diphenylcyclopropenone (DPC). This receptor was identified in a woman in her forties with alopecia areata. Some clones in this sample may be carry-over from other donors' samples. The chain is built from TRBV28 and TRBJ1-5; tentatively, D is TRBD1 (5 bases). DNA for the CDR3: TGTGCCAGTCTCGCCGGGGCAAGAAATCAGCCCCAGCATTTT. It is translated as CASLAGARNQPQHF.